The clone carrying this T cell receptor (beta chain) occurred many times. Antigen: not known. A single record per CDR3 protein comes from TCRdb applying MiXCR to the multiplex PCR reads. The sample consists of some 230,000 distinct CDR3 sequences, roughly a third of them appearing once. Samples came from axillary lymph nodes draining the breast cancer. Germline-derived CDR1 and CDR2 are SGHDT and YYEEEE. Trimming shortened V by 0 bases and J by 3 bases, and 12 bases separated the two germline ends. The CDR3 length is 15 residues. This sample is part of a study of breast tumors, draining lymph nodes, adjacent tissues. General study results and limits: Data fit most tumor T cells coming from lymph node, expanding in tumor. Tumor TCR diversity was below lymph nodes but above nontumor tissue.

The TCR comes from a female donor with breast cancer. Some clones in this sample may be carry-over from other donors' samples. This chain uses TRBV5-6 with TRBJ1-2; no clear D gene. What was sequenced was axillary lymph node tissue. In DNA, the CDR3 is TGTGCCAGCAGCTTGGAGGCAGGCGAAGACTATGGCTACACCTTC. Translating gives CASSLEAGEDYGYTF. Supplemented by reference TRBV5-6 and TRBJ1-2, the full variable domain reads DAGVTQSPTHLIKTRGQQVTLRCSPKSGHDTVSWYQQALGQGPQFIFQYYEEEERQRGNFPDRFSGHQFPNYSSELNVNALLLGDSALYLCASSLEAGEDYGYTFGSGTRLTVV.